This T cell receptor beta chain was recorded in a study of shared clonotypes between healthy human individuals. Among the donors, all were Caucasian adults who lived in Nashville, Tennessee. Investigators spread the genomic DNA of each subset evenly over several immunoSEQ plates. Assay used: immunoSEQ multiplex PCR; TCRdb lists only in-frame clones, some missing. The sample has more than 400,000 clones, more than 65% seen once. CDR3 length equals 14 residues. Deletions cut 0 bases from V and 8 bases from J, with 12 bases between. Germline assignment: CDR1 SGHRS and CDR2 YFSETQ. This receptor was obtained from a woman in her 40s in good health. Some clones in this sample may be carry-over from other donors' samples. What was sequenced was PBMCs. The chain carries TRBV5-1 and TRBJ2-4; weak D call: TRBD1 (5 bases). CDR3 protein: CASSLAQGGDIQYF. In DNA, the CDR3 is TGCGCCAGCAGCTTGGCGCAGGGTGGGGACATTCAGTACTTC.